This note documents a single T cell receptor beta chain sequence. This clone may be a read error of a much larger clone one base away. Additional DNA sequences in this sample encode the identical CDR3. These data are taken from a study of control samples from healthy donors and cancer patients. Assay used: immunoSEQ multiplex PCR; TCRdb lists only in-frame clones, some missing. The sample shows about 120,000 clones, approximately 87% of them seen only once. Per germline, CDR1 MNHEY and CDR2 SVGAGI. V was trimmed by 1 base and J by 10 bases, leaving 8 bases between them. The CDR3 contains 13 residues. The sequencing sample was made of blood. This sequence was found in a man in his thirties or forties in good health. The V and J genes are TRBV6-5 and TRBJ1-6; possibly TRBD1 for D (5 bases). The CDR3 DNA reads as TGTGCCAGCAGTTACTTAGGGGAATCACCCCTCCACTTT. Translated: CASSYLGESPLHF.